Shown below are 17 T cell receptor beta chains from a single sample sequenced in a study of response to subunit inactivated influenza vaccine. TCRdb itself ran the RT-PCR reads through MiXCR, one entry per CDR3 protein. The table shows 650,000 to 850,000 distinct CDR3 sequences, with approximately 15% occurring only once. The sequencing here drew on PBMCs from blood, taken 14 days before vaccination. Receptors originate from a man aged 45-65 years who received an inactivated influenza vaccine.

The genes are TRBV15 and TRBJ2-5; no clear D. The CDR3 sequence is 15 residues long. V was shortened by 0 bases and J by 0 bases, with 8 bases between the two germline ends. From germline, CDR1 is LNHNV and CDR2 YYDKDF (reference sequence). CDR3 in DNA: TGTGCCACCAGCAGAGAACAGCTGTACCAAGAGACCCAGTACTTC. Amino acid sequence: CATSREQLYQETQYF.

This clonotype was counted many times. This chain connects TRBV20-1 to TRBJ1-4; 9 bases are shared with TRBD1. Unmatched junction bases numbered 14, after V lost 8 bases and J lost 4 bases. This CDR3 comprises 16 residues. Germline V lookup: CDR1 DFQATT, CDR2 SNEGSKA (reference sequence). The CDR3 nucleotides read TGCAGTCCTTCGAAGGACAGGGGAGCCTTTAATGAAAAACTGTTTTTT. It is translated as CSPSKDRGAFNEKLFF.

A few counts support this clonotype. The rearrangement links TRBV7-2 to TRBJ1-2, with a possible D match to TRBD1 (6 bases). Trimming removed 2 bases from V and 3 bases from J, with 16 bases in between. CDR1 and CDR2 (germline): SGHTA, FQGNSA. The CDR3 is made up of 16 amino acids. The CDR3 DNA sequence: TGTGCCAGCAGCTTAAGGGGGAGGAGGTCAGACTATGGCTACACCTTC. It codes for CASSLRGRRSDYGYTF.

The rearrangement joins TRBV6-1 to TRBJ2-7, with D perhaps TRBD1 (5 bases). Germline V CDR1 and CDR2: MNHNS, SASEGT. The germline V and J ends were trimmed by 2 bases and 1 base, with 9 bases remaining between them. This CDR3 is 14 amino acids long. The CDR3 is CASSEQQASYEQYF. Written as DNA, the CDR3 is TGTGCCAGCAGTGAACAACAGGCTTCCTACGAGCAGTACTTC.

This chain joins TRBV5-1 and TRBJ1-2, with a possible D match to TRBD1 (6 bases). The CDR3 contains 15 residues. The germline CDR1 and CDR2 sequences are SGHRS and YFSETQ. Trimming stripped 5 bases from V and 0 bases from J, with 14 bases between. CDR3 sequence (DNA): TGCGCCAGCAGGCGAAATACAGGGACTAACTATGGCTACACCTTC. Translated, it gives CASRRNTGTNYGYTF.

This clonotype was counted a few times. The chain employs TRBV6-5 and TRBJ1-1, with TRBD1 as a possible D gene (5 bases). CDR3 length: 14 residues. In germline, CDR1 is MNHEY, CDR2 SVGAGI. The ends were cut back, 4 bases at V and 1 base at J, with 10 bases in the middle. CDR3 in DNA: TGTGCCAGCAGTTTTGGGGGGGAGAACACTGAAGCTTTCTTT. Translation gives CASSFGGENTEAFF.

Ten or more counts support this clonotype. The rearrangement uses TRBV15 and TRBJ1-2; possible D gene TRBD1, 5 bases. Trimming removed 0 bases from V and 6 bases from J, with 14 bases in between. Germline V CDR1 and CDR2: LNHNV, YYDKDF (reference sequence). The CDR3 has 15 amino acids. DNA for the CDR3: TGTGCCACCAGCAGAGATGGAAGAAGGGGAGATGGCTACACCTTC. It specifies CATSRDGRRGDGYTF.

This clonotype was observed a few times. J is TRBJ1-5 and V is TRBV3-1; maybe TRBD1 (5 bases). CDR1 and CDR2 from the germline V gene are LGHDT and YNNKEL (reference sequence). This CDR3 region has 15 residues. The ends were cut back, 3 bases at V and 7 bases at J, with 16 bases in the middle. CDR3 loop: CASSQQGSSIQPQHF. The CDR3 DNA sequence: TGTGCCAGCAGCCAGCAGGGTTCGAGTATCCAGCCCCAGCATTTT. The full variable domain, rest sourced from reference TRBV3-1 and TRBJ1-5, is DTAVSQTPKYLVTQMGNDKSIKCEQNLGHDTMYWYKQDSKKFLKIMFSYNNKELIINETVPNRFSPKSPDKAHLNLHINSLELGDSAVYFCASSQQGSSIQPQHFGDGTRLSIL.

The CDR3 protein is CASRKRGENTGELFF. Written as DNA, the CDR3 is TGTGCCAGCCGAAAACGGGGGGAAAACACCGGGGAGCTGTTTTTT. The rearrangement links TRBV2 to TRBJ2-2; 7 bases agree with TRBD2. V was clipped by 8 bases and J by 2 bases; unmatched bases: 8. Germline V gene lookup returns CDR1 SNHLY and CDR2 FYNNEI. This CDR3 spans 15 amino acids.

The rearrangement joins TRBV14 to TRBJ2-5; possible D gene TRBD2, 6 bases. Germline V gene lookup returns CDR1 SGHDN and CDR2 FVKESK. Trimming removed 1 base from V and 2 bases from J, with 11 bases in between. The CDR3 is 15 amino acids. DNA for the CDR3: TGTGCCAGCAGCCAAGGGAGGGCCCTACAAGAGACCCAGTACTTC. As protein: CASSQGRALQETQYF.

This clonotype was seen only a few times. The chain links TRBV11-2 to TRBJ2-5, with 16 bases fitting TRBD2. The junction had 6 bases not matched to a gene; V was cut back by 7 bases and J by 7 bases. The CDR3 spans 15 residues. CDR1 is SGHAT, CDR2 FQNNGV, per germline. The CDR3, as DNA: TGTGCCAGCACCTATGGGACTAGCGGGGGGGTGACCCAGTACTTC. This sequence encodes CASTYGTSGGVTQYF.

Only a few counts were recorded for this clonotype. This chain connects TRBV2 to TRBJ1-5, with D perhaps matching TRBD1 (5 bases). Germline V CDR1 and CDR2: SNHLY, FYNNEI. Trimming took 4 bases from V and 0 from J, leaving 13 bases between them. The CDR3 has 16 residues. For the CDR3, the DNA is TGTGCCAGCAGTGGGGGCGGGTTAGGTAGCAATCAGCCCCAGCATTTT. Its translation is CASSGGGLGSNQPQHF.

The genes are TRBV4-1 and TRBJ2-3, with 8 bases identical to TRBD1. Germline V lookup: CDR1 MGHRA, CDR2 YSYEKL. This CDR3 region has 18 residues. V lost 1 base to trimming and J lost 2 bases; unmatched junction nucleotides: 11. The CDR3 here is CASSQGPHRGLFTDTQYF. In nucleotides, the CDR3 is TGCGCCAGCAGCCAAGGGCCCCACAGGGGGTTGTTCACAGATACGCAGTATTTT.

The CDR3 nucleotides are TGTGCCAGCAGCCAGAGGACCGGGGGCTCATTCAATGAGCAGTTCTTC. Translated: CASSQRTGGSFNEQFF. This rearrangement joins TRBV5-4 to TRBJ2-1, with D possibly called TRBD1 or TRBD2 (6 bases each). Trimming removed 4 bases from V and 6 bases from J, with 20 bases in between. Germline CDR1 SGHNT, CDR2 YYREEE (reference sequence). This CDR3 is built from 16 residues. The complete variable domain, with remaining parts taken from reference TRBV5-4 and TRBJ2-1, reads ETGVTQSPTHLIKTRGQQVTLRCSSQSGHNTVSWYQQALGQGPQFIFQYYREEENGRGNFPPRFSGLQFPNYSSELNVNALELDDSALYLCASSQRTGGSFNEQFFGPGTRLTVL.

In regard to this clonotype: Given a much more abundant clone one base away, this may be a read error. This chain uses TRBV29-1 with TRBJ1-4; unclear D gene. The CDR3 is 13 amino acids. V was shortened by 6 bases and J by 4 bases, with 12 bases between the two germline ends. Germline CDR1 reads SQVTM; CDR2 reads ANQGSEA. This CDR3 reads CSVAGLLNEKLFF. CDR3 coding DNA: TGCAGCGTGGCTGGACTGCTTAATGAAAAACTGTTTTTT.

In its sample, this clonotype was seen a few times. This rearrangement joins TRBV4-2 to TRBJ1-2, with 8 positions matching TRBD1. The trim removed 0 bases at V and 7 bases at J, leaving 7 bases unmatched. In germline, CDR1 is LGHNA, CDR2 YNFKEQ. This CDR3 has 15 amino acids. CDR3 in DNA: TGTGCCAGCAGCCAAGATCCCACAGGGGGTCGTGGCTACACCTTC. Residues: CASSQDPTGGRGYTF.

This clonotype was counted between two and nine times. The V and J genes are TRBV20-1 and TRBJ2-7, with D tentatively TRBD1 or TRBD2 (5 bases each). Germline V lookup: CDR1 DFQATT, CDR2 SNEGSKA (reference sequence). This CDR3 has 13 residues. Trimming cost V 4 bases and J 4 bases, with 14 bases left between them. The CDR3 DNA reads as TGCAGTGCTATAAGAGGGGTCCATTACGAGCAGTACTTC. This codes for CSAIRGVHYEQYF.